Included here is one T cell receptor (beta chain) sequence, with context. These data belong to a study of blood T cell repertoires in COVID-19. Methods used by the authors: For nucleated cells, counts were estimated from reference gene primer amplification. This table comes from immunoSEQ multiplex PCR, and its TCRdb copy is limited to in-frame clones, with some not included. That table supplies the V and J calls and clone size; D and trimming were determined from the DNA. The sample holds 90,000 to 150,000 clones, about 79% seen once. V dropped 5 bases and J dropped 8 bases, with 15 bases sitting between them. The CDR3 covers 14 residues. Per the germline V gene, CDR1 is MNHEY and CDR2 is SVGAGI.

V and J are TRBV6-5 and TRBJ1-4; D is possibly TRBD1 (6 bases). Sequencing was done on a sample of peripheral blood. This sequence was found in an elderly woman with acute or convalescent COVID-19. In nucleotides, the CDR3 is TGTGCCAGCAGTAGGGCCACCAGGGGAGAAAAACTGTTTTTT. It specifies CASSRATRGEKLFF.